Listed below are T cell receptor beta chains from one sample, sequenced in a study of regulatory T cells in long-lasting Graves disease. From the multiplex PCR reads, TCRdb called clonotypes with MiXCR, one entry per CDR3 protein. The sample contains about 470,000 distinct CDR3 sequences, 20% of which appear only once. The sequences come from peripheral blood mononuclear cells (PBMCs), collected when the disease was refractory, from a patient treated with antithyroid drugs. These receptors originate from a female donor with Graves disease. CDR3s include the opening cysteine and the closing phenylalanine or tryptophan. The order of the fields is J gene, D gene, clone size, V gene, CDR3 protein, CDR3 DNA. D genes are given only for firm matches. A clone size is listed for some rows: how often the clone was seen (once, few, many), or a class if it is expanded.

>TRBJ2-7|TRBD1|NA|TRBV24-1
CATGTGNSYEQYF
TGTGCCACCGGGACAGGGAATTCCTACGAGCAGTACTTC
>TRBJ1-1|TRBD1|many|TRBV28
CATDRASMNTEAFF
TGTGCCACCGACAGGGCGAGTATGAACACTGAAGCTTTCTTT
>TRBJ2-5|NA|many|TRBV12-3/TRBV12-4
CASSVEGYGTQYF
TGTGCCAGCAGCGTAGAGGGGTACGGGACCCAGTACTTC
>TRBJ2-7|NA|NA|TRBV4-1
CASSQEPDSSSFYEQYF
TGCGCCAGCAGCCAAGAGCCGGACTCCTCCAGCTTCTACGAGCAGTACTTC
>TRBJ2-7|TRBD1|many|TRBV2
CASTHYRGSSYEQYF
TGTGCCAGCACCCATTACAGGGGGAGCTCCTACGAGCAGTACTTC
>TRBJ2-6|NA|NA|TRBV6-1
CASPTPGANVLTF
TGTGCCAGCCCCACACCTGGGGCCAACGTCCTGACTTTC
>TRBJ2-7|TRBD1|many|TRBV27
CASSPGQGISYEQYF
TGTGCCAGCAGTCCGGGACAGGGGATCTCCTACGAGCAGTACTTC
>TRBJ1-5|NA|few|TRBV5-1
CASSLGEGQGNQPQHF
TGCGCCAGCAGCTTGGGCGAAGGGCAAGGCAATCAGCCCCAGCATTTT
>TRBJ2-1|TRBD2|NA|TRBV12-3/TRBV12-4
CASTSLPLALISSYNEQFF
TGTGCCAGCACCTCCCTCCCACTAGCGTTGATTAGCTCCTACAATGAGCAGTTCTTC
>TRBJ1-1|NA|NA|TRBV6-1
CASRIAGAEGAFF
TGTGCCAGCCGAATCGCAGGGGCGGAGGGAGCTTTCTTT
>TRBJ2-1|TRBD1|many|TRBV2
CASSRTGGNEQFF
TGTGCCAGCAGCCGGACAGGGGGCAATGAGCAGTTCTTC
>TRBJ2-7|NA|few|TRBV29-1
CSVESGRRGEQYF
TGCAGCGTTGAATCGGGACGAAGGGGCGAGCAGTACTTC
>TRBJ1-1|NA|few|TRBV6-1
CASRLGAGNTEAFF
TGTGCCAGCCGCTTAGGGGCAGGGAACACTGAAGCTTTCTTT
>TRBJ2-3|TRBD2|NA|TRBV12-3/TRBV12-4
CASSLGGRAGDTQYF
TGTGCCAGCAGTTTGGGCGGGAGGGCAGGAGATACGCAGTATTTT
>TRBJ1-6|TRBD1|many|TRBV15
CATSSTDRGPNSPLHF
TGTGCCACCAGCAGTACAGACAGGGGGCCTAATTCACCCCTCCACTTT
>TRBJ1-1|NA|few|TRBV25-1
CASSESAGLSTEAFF
TGTGCCAGCAGTGAAAGTGCGGGGCTTAGTACTGAAGCTTTCTTT
>TRBJ2-7|NA|NA|TRBV15
CATSRDMEMKHYEQYF
TGTGCCACCAGCAGAGATATGGAAATGAAGCACTACGAGCAGTACTTC
>TRBJ1-2|NA|NA|TRBV12-3/TRBV12-4
CASSLSPGRDYGYTF
TGTGCCAGCAGCCTCTCTCCCGGCAGGGACTATGGCTACACCTTC
>TRBJ2-1|TRBD2|NA|TRBV6-1
CASRHPGLAGNEQFF
TGTGCCAGCAGACACCCGGGACTAGCGGGAAATGAGCAGTTCTTC
>TRBJ2-7|NA|many|TRBV28
CASSPGVRLQYF
TGTGCCAGCAGTCCGGGGGTCAGACTACAGTACTTC
>TRBJ1-2|TRBD1|NA|TRBV6-1
CASSGQGVGGYTF
TGTGCCAGCAGTGGACAGGGGGTTGGTGGCTACACCTTC
>TRBJ1-1|TRBD1|many|TRBV6-1
CASSPDRVVAFF
TGTGCCAGCAGCCCAGACAGGGTGGTAGCTTTCTTT
>TRBJ2-7|TRBD2|many|TRBV5-1
CASSLGGRTYYEQYF
TGCGCCAGCAGCTTGGGCGGGAGGACCTACTACGAGCAGTACTTC
>TRBJ2-3|NA|once|TRBV19
CASSTLQGTDTQYF
TGTGCCAGTAGTACCCTTCAAGGAACAGATACGCAGTATTTT
>TRBJ2-3|NA|NA|TRBV27
CASSSTLGLLGTQYF
TGTGCCAGCAGTTCAACCCTTGGACTCCTGGGTACGCAGTATTTT
>TRBJ2-7|NA|many|TRBV11-2
CASSPGARFYEQYF
TGTGCCAGCAGCCCGGGGGCTAGATTTTACGAGCAGTACTTC
>TRBJ1-2|NA|NA|TRBV10-3
CAIRRQLANYGYTF
TGTGCCATCAGGAGACAGCTAGCTAACTATGGCTACACCTTC
>TRBJ1-5|NA|NA|TRBV6-2/TRBV6-3
CVSSYSIGNSNQPQHF
TGTGTCAGCAGTTACTCGATAGGGAATAGCAATCAGCCCCAGCATTTT